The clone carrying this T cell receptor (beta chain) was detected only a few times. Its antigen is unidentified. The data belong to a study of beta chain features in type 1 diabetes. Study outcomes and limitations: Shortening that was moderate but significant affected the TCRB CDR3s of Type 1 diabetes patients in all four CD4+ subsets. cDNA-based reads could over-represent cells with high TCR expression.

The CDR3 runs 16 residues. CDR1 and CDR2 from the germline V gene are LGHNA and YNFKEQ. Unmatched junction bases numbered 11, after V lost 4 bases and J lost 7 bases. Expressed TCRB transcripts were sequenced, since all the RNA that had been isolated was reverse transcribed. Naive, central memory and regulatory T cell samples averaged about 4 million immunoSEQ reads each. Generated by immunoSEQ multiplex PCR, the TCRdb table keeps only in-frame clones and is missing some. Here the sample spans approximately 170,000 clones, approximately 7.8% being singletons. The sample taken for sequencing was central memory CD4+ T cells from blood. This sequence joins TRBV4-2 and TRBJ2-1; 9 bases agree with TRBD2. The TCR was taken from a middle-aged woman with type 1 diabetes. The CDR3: CASSPRQLAGRNEQFF. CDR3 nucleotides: TGTGCCAGCAGCCCAAGGCAACTAGCGGGCAGAAATGAGCAGTTCTTC.